This T cell receptor beta chain was documented in a study of Ad26.COV2.S vaccination and SARS-CoV-2 variants. General study points: Assessments of TCR breadth and depth may have underestimated the total T cell responses. The study found higher spike-specific TCR breadth in vaccine than placebo recipients.

This clone was detected once. Its antigen remains unidentified. The CDR3 totals 16 residues. Per the germline V gene, CDR1 is SGHRS and CDR2 is YFSETQ. V lost 6 bases and J lost 1; bases outside the gene matches: 11. The treatment was: some 19 received Ad26.COV2.S at low or high dose, single or two shots; 5 received placebo; per-sample allocation not given. Day 63 following the first vaccine or placebo injection was when the samples were taken. A Boston adult aged 18-55 years was the donor. Profiled with immunoSEQ multiplex PCR; TCRdb holds only in-frame clones, not every one. The table lists about 410,000 clones, 89% of them singletons, with about 1.9% in the top ten.

This rearrangement joins TRBV5-1 to TRBJ2-5, with TRBD1 matching 8 bases. The input for sequencing was peripheral blood, taken in a trial of Ad26.COV2.S vaccine versus placebo. This TCR was sampled from a person aged 18-60 years who received the Ad26.COV2.S COVID-19 vaccine or a placebo. The CDR3 DNA reads as TGCGCCAGCACCAAAGGGACAGGCGGAACCCAAGAGACCCAGTACTTC. It encodes CASTKGTGGTQETQYF.